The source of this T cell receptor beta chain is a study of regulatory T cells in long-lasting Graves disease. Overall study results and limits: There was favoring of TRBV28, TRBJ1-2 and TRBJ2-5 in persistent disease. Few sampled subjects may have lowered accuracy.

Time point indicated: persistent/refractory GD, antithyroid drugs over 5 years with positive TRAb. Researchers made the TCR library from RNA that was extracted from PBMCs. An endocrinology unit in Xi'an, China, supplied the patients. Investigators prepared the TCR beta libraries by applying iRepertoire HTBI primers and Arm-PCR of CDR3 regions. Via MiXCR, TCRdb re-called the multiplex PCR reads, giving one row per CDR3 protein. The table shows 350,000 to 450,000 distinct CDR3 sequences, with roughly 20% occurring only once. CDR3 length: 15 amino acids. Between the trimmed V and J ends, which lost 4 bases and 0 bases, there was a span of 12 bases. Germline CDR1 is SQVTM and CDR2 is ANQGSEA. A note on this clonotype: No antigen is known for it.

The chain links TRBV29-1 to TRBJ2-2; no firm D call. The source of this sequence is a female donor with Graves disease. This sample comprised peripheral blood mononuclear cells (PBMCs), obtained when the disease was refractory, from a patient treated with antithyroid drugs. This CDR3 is CSVGQGPANTGELFF. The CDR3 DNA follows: TGCAGCGTTGGACAAGGGCCCGCGAACACCGGGGAGCTGTTTTTT.